Below, 32 T cell receptor beta chains from the same sample are listed, as sequenced in a study of low-dose radiotherapy and immunotherapy resistance in tumors. Time point indicated: before trial treatment. With TRAV- and TRBV-specific primers, first-strand cDNA was made, covering the alpha and beta chains. Amplification of TCRs used a constant-region primer and V-primer adapter for around 19 PCR cycles. TCRdb re-analysed the reads in MiXCR, keeping a single row per CDR3 protein. The data hold tens of thousands of distinct CDR3 sequences, with 31% observed a single time. The material was PBMCs, obtained before treatment. All receptors derive from a female donor with ovarian cancer.

The chain employs TRBV5-3 and TRBJ1-2; no reliable D call. TRBV5-3 is an ORF; its function is uncertain. This CDR3 spans 13 amino acids. Between the trimmed V and J ends, which lost 8 bases and 6 bases, there was a span of 17 bases. The CDR3 coding sequence is TGTGCCAGCAGCCGCTGGTCCCTGGATGGCTACACCTTC. Protein sequence: CASSRWSLDGYTF.

The J gene is TRBJ1-5, the V gene TRBV27; a possible D gene is TRBD1 (5 bases). Germline CDR1 and CDR2: MNHEY and SMNVEV (reference sequence). This CDR3 is built from 15 residues. Trimming cost V 3 bases and J 4 bases, with 13 bases left between them. Here the CDR3 reads CASSFPRVGNQPQHF. CDR3 DNA: TGTGCCAGCAGTTTCCCCAGGGTCGGAAATCAGCCCCAGCATTTT.

Note on this clonotype: A single base is all that separates this from a far larger clone, so a read error is likely. The chain combines TRBV7-6 with TRBJ1-2; 7 positions agree with TRBD1. The CDR3 extends over 13 amino acids. Germline V gene lookup returns CDR1 SGHVS and CDR2 FNYEAQ. Trimming cost V 4 bases and J 6 bases; bases outside gene matches: 5. CDR3 in DNA: TGTGCCAGCAGCTCATTGGGGACAGATGGCTACACCTTC. Translation gives CASSSLGTDGYTF. The variable domain in full, with the rest retrieved from reference TRBV7-6 and TRBJ1-2, is GAGVSQSPRYKVTKRGQDVALRCDPISGHVSLYWYRQALGQGPEFLTYFNYEAQQDKSGLPNDRFSAERPEGSISTLTIQRTEQRDSAMYRCASSSLGTDGYTFGSGTRLTVV.

This clonotype has a count of ten or more. The genes are TRBV2 and TRBJ2-6; unclear D gene. The V end lost 7 bases, the J end lost 0 bases, and 7 bases lay between the germline ends. This CDR3 region has 14 residues. Germline lookup yields CDR1 SNHLY and CDR2 FYNNEI. The CDR3 bases are TGTGCCAGCACCCAGAGCTCTGGGGCCAACGTCCTGACTTTC. This gives the protein CASTQSSGANVLTF.

This clonotype appeared many times. J is TRBJ1-4 and V is TRBV4-3, with 7 positions matching TRBD1. J gave up 5 bases and V 1 base, and 7 bases lay outside the gene matches. The CDR3 loop spans 16 amino acids. From germline, CDR1 is LGHNA and CDR2 YSLEER. This CDR3 is CASSQVGTEMNEKLFF. DNA for the CDR3: TGCGCCAGCAGCCAAGTCGGGACAGAAATGAATGAAAAACTGTTTTTT.

This clonotype was seen just once. The chain uses TRBV20-1 and TRBJ2-7; D is perhaps TRBD2 (6 bases). V lost 3 bases to trimming and J lost 4 bases, with 10 bases between them. Germline V gene data show CDR1 as DFQATT and CDR2 as SNEGSKA (reference sequence). The CDR3 length is 12 residues. For the CDR3, the DNA is TGCAGTGCTAGGGGGGACTCATACGAGCAGTACTTC. Its translation: CSARGDSYEQYF.

This clonotype has ten or more counts. The V call is TRBV15, the J call TRBJ2-7, with D unresolved. The V gene's germline CDR1 is LNHNV and CDR2 YYDKDF (reference sequence). The V end was cut by 0 bases, the J end by 5 bases, with 14 bases between. The CDR3 consists of 15 residues. CDR3 nucleotides: TGTGCCACCAGCAGAGAAAGTAAGGAGTTCAACGAGCAGTACTTC. It specifies CATSRESKEFNEQYF.

On this clonotype: A far larger clone differs by one base, so this is likely a read error. The chain has TRBV29-1 and TRBJ2-1, with D unclear. V lost 4 bases, J lost 10 bases, and 11 bases lay in between. Germline loops: CDR1 SQVTM, CDR2 ANQGSEA. The CDR3 consists of 11 residues. Written as DNA, the CDR3 is TGCAGCGTTGTGATGACCTACGAGCAGTTCTTC. This gives the protein CSVVMTYEQFF.

This clonotype was observed many times. The J gene is TRBJ1-5, the V gene TRBV2, with 9 bases aligning to TRBD1. This CDR3 comprises 14 residues. Germline CDR1 reads SNHLY; CDR2 reads FYNNEI. Losses at the gene ends were 6 bases for V and 6 bases for J; bases not matched to a gene: 6. The CDR3 nucleotides read TGTGCCAGCAGGGGACAGGGCACGGGTCAGCCCCAGCATTTT. It is translated as CASRGQGTGQPQHF.

The V and J genes are TRBV9 and TRBJ2-2; 10 bases are a match to TRBD1. The CDR3 covers 18 residues. Germline V gene data show CDR1 as SGDLS and CDR2 as YYNGEE. V was pared by 4 bases and J by 7 bases, with 16 bases of the junction left unmatched. The CDR3 DNA reads TGTGCCAGCAGCCTAAAGGCGGAGGGACAGGGGCGCGGCGGGGAGCTGTTTTTT. Encoded protein: CASSLKAEGQGRGGELFF.

The genes are TRBV2 and TRBJ2-2; 8 bases agree with TRBD2. This CDR3 contains 17 residues. The J segment lost 4 bases and the V segment lost 4 bases, leaving 11 bases of the junction unmatched. Germline lookup yields CDR1 SNHLY and CDR2 FYNNEI. Written as DNA, the CDR3 is TGTGCCAGCAGTGTCACAGGTTCCCGGGGGGGCACCGGGGAGCTGTTTTTT. Protein sequence: CASSVTGSRGGTGELFF.

This clonotype was detected ten times or more. V gene TRBV20-1 combines with J gene TRBJ2-1; D unresolved. V was trimmed by 5 bases and J by 0 bases, leaving 14 bases between them. From germline, CDR1 is DFQATT and CDR2 SNEGSKA (reference sequence). CDR3 length: 15 residues. The CDR3: CSAGRSTLSYNEQFF. CDR3 sequence (DNA): TGCAGTGCTGGCCGCAGCACCCTCTCCTACAATGAGCAGTTCTTC.

Ten or more counts support this clonotype. The genes are TRBV7-6 and TRBJ1-5, with 8 bases lining up with TRBD1. The CDR3 runs 14 residues. With 0 bases clipped from V and 7 bases from J, the junction kept 2 bases outside the gene matches. Germline V CDR1 and CDR2: SGHVS, FNYEAQ. CDR3 region: CASSLARDRQPQHF. In nucleotides, the CDR3 is TGTGCCAGCAGCTTAGCGAGGGACAGGCAGCCCCAGCATTTT.

J is TRBJ2-7 and V is TRBV12-3 or TRBV12-4, with D unresolved. The ends were cut back, 3 bases at V and 0 bases at J, with 15 bases in the middle. The CDR3 has 16 amino acids. The CDR3 sequence is CASSLALRTRSYEQYF. The CDR3 DNA is TGTGCCAGCAGTTTGGCTTTGCGCACTCGCTCCTACGAGCAGTACTTC.

This clonotype was detected many times. The rearrangement joins TRBV10-3 to TRBJ2-7; the match to TRBD2 covers 7 bases. The CDR3 contains 12 residues. The junction had 3 bases not matched to a gene; V was cut back by 7 bases and J by 3 bases. The germline V gene encodes CDR1 ENHRY and CDR2 SYGVKD. The CDR3 DNA is TGTGCCATCACGGCTAGCGGCTACGAGCAGTACTTC. Translation: CAITASGYEQYF.

This clonotype appeared many times. The V and J genes are TRBV6-1 and TRBJ1-1; D not certain. The CDR3 loop spans 12 amino acids. The V end was cut by 5 bases, the J end by 6 bases, with 10 bases between. Looked up from germline, CDR1 is MNHNS and CDR2 is SASEGT. In DNA form, the CDR3 reads TGTGCCAGCAGTCGACATGACGCTGAAGCTTTCTTT. Protein sequence: CASSRHDAEAFF.

This clonotype was observed many times. The chain combines TRBV6-2 or TRBV6-3 with TRBJ2-1; TRBD2 agrees at 11 bases. The V gene end was trimmed by 2 bases and the J gene end by 7 bases; junction bases not matched to a gene: 10. The CDR3 sequence is 17 residues long. Germline V gives CDR1 MNHEY, CDR2 SVGEGT. The CDR3 loop reads CASSYDPAASGRNEQFF. CDR3 nucleotides: TGTGCCAGCAGTTACGACCCTGCGGCTAGCGGGAGGAATGAGCAGTTCTTC.

This clonotype was picked up many times. The genes are TRBV29-1 and TRBJ2-1; D unclear. Germline CDR1 is SQVTM and CDR2 is ANQGSEA. Trimming cost V 4 bases and J 7 bases, with 8 bases left between them. There are 11 residues in the CDR3. This chain's CDR3 is CSVARANEQFF. As DNA, the CDR3 is TGCAGCGTTGCCCGGGCGAATGAGCAGTTCTTC.

In this sample, this clonotype turned up many times. This rearrangement joins TRBV6-1 to TRBJ2-2; D gene uncertain. Germline V lookup: CDR1 MNHNS, CDR2 SASEGT. The CDR3 is 13 amino acids. Trimming removed 4 bases at V and 6 bases at J, with 9 bases between. The CDR3 sequence is CASSGSYAGELFF. The CDR3 nucleotides read TGTGCCAGCAGTGGTTCTTACGCCGGGGAGCTGTTTTTT.

Relative to its sample, this clonotype is medium-sized. This chain links TRBV6-8 with TRBJ2-7, with D possibly being TRBD2 (5 bases). Trimming stripped 8 bases from V and 6 bases from J, with 14 bases between. The CDR3 has 12 residues. Germline V CDR1 and CDR2: MNHGY, SAAAGT. The CDR3 DNA reads TGTGCCAGCTCGTATCGAGGGAGCGAGCAGTACTTC. Amino acids: CASSYRGSEQYF.

The CDR3 DNA reads TGTGCCACTGCACAGGGGGTTATCACCGGGGAGCTGTTTTTT. The encoded protein is CATAQGVITGELFF. The chain has TRBV6-1 and TRBJ2-2; 8 bases agree with TRBD1. With 10 bases clipped from V and 4 bases from J, the junction kept 8 bases outside the gene matches. This CDR3 has 14 amino acids. Germline values: CDR1 MNHNS, CDR2 SASEGT.

V gene TRBV5-4 combines with J gene TRBJ2-7, with 7 positions matching TRBD2. This CDR3 has 15 amino acids. V shed 3 bases, J shed 3 bases, and the junction held 9 bases outside the gene matches. Looked up from germline, CDR1 is SGHNT and CDR2 is YYREEE (reference sequence). The CDR3 nucleotides read TGTGCCAGCAGCTCCCGCGGGGGTTTTAACTACGAGCAGTACTTC. It is translated as CASSSRGGFNYEQYF.

The chain is built from TRBV23-1 and TRBJ2-6, with TRBD1 matching 8 bases. TRBV23-1 is marked as an open reading frame, function uncertain. The V gene end was trimmed by 2 bases and the J gene end by 11 bases; junction bases not matched to a gene: 11. This CDR3 spans 16 amino acids. The CDR3 coding sequence is TGCGCCAGCAGTCAACAAAGCCGGGACAGGCCATACGTCCTGACTTTC. Translating it yields CASSQQSRDRPYVLTF.

Turning to this clonotype: This likely stems from a read error, as it lies one base from a far larger clone. The CDR3 sequence is CASSVAGQGAVEQFF. In DNA form, the CDR3 reads TGTGCCAGCAGCGTAGCGGGACAGGGGGCTGTCGAGCAGTTCTTC. This chain links TRBV9 with TRBJ2-1; 12 nucleotides agree with TRBD1. V trimming: 0 bases; J trimming: 10 bases; junction bases outside the gene matches: 5. The CDR3 contains 15 residues. CDR1 and CDR2 (germline): SGDLS, YYNGEE.

Comments on this clonotype: A read error may account for a junction end that differs from germline. V gene TRBV4-1 combines with J gene TRBJ2-7; perhaps TRBD2 as D (5 bases). The germline gives CDR1 MGHRA, CDR2 YSYEKL. The CDR3 runs 13 residues. The CDR3 here is CASSRDLPGEQYF. The CDR3, as DNA: TGTGCCAGCAGCCGAGATCTCCCGGGGGAGCAGTACTTC.

Notes on this clonotype: A far larger clone is off by one base, so a read error is likely. The rearrangement uses TRBV27 and TRBJ2-7; D may be TRBD1 or TRBD2 (5 bases each). The V and J ends lost 10 bases and 3 bases respectively, with 19 bases between them. CDR1 and CDR2 from the germline V gene are MNHEY and SMNVEV (reference sequence). CDR3 length: 14 amino acids. The CDR3 loop reads CATNGLGPHYEQYF. The CDR3 DNA follows: TGTGCCACCAATGGCCTGGGACCGCACTACGAGCAGTACTTC.

This clonotype was counted many times. The genes are TRBV5-6 and TRBJ2-1; 9 bases align to TRBD2. Germline loops: CDR1 SGHDT, CDR2 YYEEEE. The CDR3 loop spans 14 amino acids. V gave up 4 bases and J gave up 8 bases; unmatched junction bases: 7. CDR3 DNA sequence: TGTGCCAGCAGCGCCTGGACTAGCGCCCATGAGCAGTTCTTC. Translation: CASSAWTSAHEQFF.

This chain joins TRBV15 and TRBJ2-3, with unresolved D. Germline V gene sequence: CDR1 LNHNV, CDR2 YYDKDF (reference sequence). The V and J ends lost 0 bases and 5 bases respectively, with 12 bases between them. CDR3 length: 15 residues. The CDR3: CATSRDTPRIDTQYF. The CDR3 DNA reads TGTGCCACCAGCAGAGATACTCCGCGGATAGATACGCAGTATTTT.

Concerning this clonotype: A junction end diverges from the germline sequence, so it may reflect a read error. V usage is TRBV7-9 and J usage is TRBJ2-2; no firm D call. CDR3 length equals 15 residues. Germline values: CDR1 SEHNR, CDR2 FQNEAQ (reference sequence). The CDR3 spells CASSLVRTKTGELFF. The CDR3 DNA reads TGTGCCAGCAGCTTAGTCCGGACGAAAACCGGGGAGCTGTTTTTT.

This clonotype appeared many times. The V gene is TRBV3-1, the J gene TRBJ2-6; D perhaps matches TRBD2 (6 bases). The CDR3 runs 15 residues. V was shortened by 3 bases and J by 0 bases, with 6 bases between the two germline ends. From germline, CDR1 is LGHDT and CDR2 YNNKEL (reference sequence). The CDR3 is CASSHGSSGANVLTF. The CDR3 DNA follows: TGTGCCAGCAGCCACGGGAGCTCTGGGGCCAACGTCCTGACTTTC.

This clonotype was recorded only once. The rearrangement joins TRBV5-1 to TRBJ2-7, with D unclear. Germline V gene data show CDR1 as SGHRS and CDR2 as YFSETQ. V lost 0 bases and J 7 bases, leaving 14 bases between the germline ends. The CDR3 extends over 14 amino acids. The CDR3 DNA sequence: TGCGCCAGCAGCTTGGACGGCCAAAGATTGGAGCAGTACTTC. Translating it yields CASSLDGQRLEQYF.

Many counts were recorded for this clonotype. The V and J genes are TRBV12-3 or TRBV12-4 and TRBJ2-1; D may be TRBD1 or TRBD2 (6 bases each). The ends were cut back, 6 bases at V and 2 bases at J, with 14 bases in the middle. The CDR3 has 15 amino acids. CDR3 in amino acids: CASSQVEGAYNEQFF. The CDR3 DNA reads as TGTGCCAGCAGCCAGGTGGAGGGGGCCTACAATGAGCAGTTCTTC.